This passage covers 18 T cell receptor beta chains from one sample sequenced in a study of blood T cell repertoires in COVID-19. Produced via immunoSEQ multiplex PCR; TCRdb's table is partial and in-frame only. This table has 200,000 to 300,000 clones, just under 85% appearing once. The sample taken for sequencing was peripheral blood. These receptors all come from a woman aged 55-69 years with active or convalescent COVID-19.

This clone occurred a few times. The CDR3 nucleotides read TGTGCCAGCAGTGAATTAGTTGCGAACACCGGGGAGCTGTTTTTT. Protein sequence: CASSELVANTGELFF. The chain joins TRBV6-1 to TRBJ2-2; no firm D call. Germline V lookup: CDR1 MNHNS, CDR2 SASEGT. V gave up 2 bases and J gave up 0 bases, with 7 bases separating them. The CDR3 contains 15 residues.

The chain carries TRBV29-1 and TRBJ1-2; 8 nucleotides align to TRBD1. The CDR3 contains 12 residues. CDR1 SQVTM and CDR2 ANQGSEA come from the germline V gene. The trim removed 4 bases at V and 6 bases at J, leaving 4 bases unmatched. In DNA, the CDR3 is TGCAGCGTTGGACCAGGGGGCGATGGCTACACCTTC. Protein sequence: CSVGPGGDGYTF.

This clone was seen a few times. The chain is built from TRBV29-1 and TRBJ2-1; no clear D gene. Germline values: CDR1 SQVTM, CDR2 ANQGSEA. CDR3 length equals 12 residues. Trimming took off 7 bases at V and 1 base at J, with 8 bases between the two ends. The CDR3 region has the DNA TGCAGCGCAACAGTGTCCTACAATGAGCAGTTCTTC. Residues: CSATVSYNEQFF.

Here the CDR3 reads CAWTPGAVYSGNTIYF. As DNA, the CDR3 is TGTGCCTGGACCCCTGGGGCGGTGTACTCTGGAAACACCATATATTTT. V and J are TRBV30 and TRBJ1-3, with D tentatively TRBD1 (5 bases). The CDR3 is made up of 16 amino acids. Trimming shortened V by 4 bases and J by 0 bases, and 16 bases separated the two germline ends. Germline CDR1 GTSNPN, CDR2 SVGIG (reference sequence).

CDR3 DNA sequence: TGTGCCATCAGTGAGCGGGAGGCAAACACAGATACGCAGTATTTT. Translated, it gives CAISEREANTDTQYF. The chain links TRBV10-3 to TRBJ2-3; 7 bases agree with TRBD2. Germline CDR1 ENHRY, CDR2 SYGVKD. J was trimmed by 2 bases and V by 2 bases; bases with no gene match: 4. The CDR3 has 15 amino acids.

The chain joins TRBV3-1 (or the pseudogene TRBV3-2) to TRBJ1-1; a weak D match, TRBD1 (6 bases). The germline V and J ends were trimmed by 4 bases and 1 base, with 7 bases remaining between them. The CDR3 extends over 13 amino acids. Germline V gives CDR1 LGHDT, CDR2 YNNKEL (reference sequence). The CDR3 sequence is CASSPRGNTEAFF. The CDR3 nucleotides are TGTGCCAGCAGCCCCAGGGGGAACACTGAAGCTTTCTTT.

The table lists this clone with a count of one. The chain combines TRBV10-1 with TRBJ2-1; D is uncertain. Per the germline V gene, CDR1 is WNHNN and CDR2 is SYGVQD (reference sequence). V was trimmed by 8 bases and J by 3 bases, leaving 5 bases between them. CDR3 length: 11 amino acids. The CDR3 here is CASVVYNEQFF. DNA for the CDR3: TGCGCCAGCGTAGTCTACAATGAGCAGTTCTTC.

CDR3 in DNA: TGCAGCGTGATCCGGACAGGAGAAGAGACCCAGTACTTC. It yields the protein CSVIRTGEETQYF. V is TRBV29-1 and J is TRBJ2-5, with 7 bases identical to TRBD1. The germline V gene has CDR1 SQVTM and CDR2 ANQGSEA. The CDR3 covers 13 residues. The V and J ends lost 6 bases and 3 bases, in that order; junction bases with no gene match: 7.

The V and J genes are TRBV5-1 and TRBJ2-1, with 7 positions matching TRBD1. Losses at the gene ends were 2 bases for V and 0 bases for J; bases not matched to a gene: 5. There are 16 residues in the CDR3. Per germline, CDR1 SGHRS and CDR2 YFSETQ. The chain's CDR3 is CASSLQGPSSYNEQFF. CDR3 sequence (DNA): TGCGCCAGCAGCTTACAGGGGCCAAGCTCCTACAATGAGCAGTTCTTC.

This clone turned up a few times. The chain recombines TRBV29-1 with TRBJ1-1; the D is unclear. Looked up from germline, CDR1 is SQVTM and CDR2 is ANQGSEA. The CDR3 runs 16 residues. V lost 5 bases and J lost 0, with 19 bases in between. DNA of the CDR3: TGCAGCGTTTCGGGAACGAGAATATCAATGAACACTGAAGCTTTCTTT. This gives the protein CSVSGTRISMNTEAFF.

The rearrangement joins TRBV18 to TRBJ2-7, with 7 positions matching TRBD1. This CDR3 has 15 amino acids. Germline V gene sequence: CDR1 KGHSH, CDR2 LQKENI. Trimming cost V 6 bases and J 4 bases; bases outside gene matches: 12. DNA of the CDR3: TGTGCCAGCTCCCTCGGGCCGACAGGGTCGTACGAGCAGTACGTC. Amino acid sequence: CASSLGPTGSYEQYV.

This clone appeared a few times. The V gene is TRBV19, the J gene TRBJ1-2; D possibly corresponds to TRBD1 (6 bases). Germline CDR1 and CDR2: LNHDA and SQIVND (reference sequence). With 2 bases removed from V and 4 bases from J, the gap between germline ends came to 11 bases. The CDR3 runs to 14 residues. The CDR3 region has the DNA TGTGCCAGTAGTATACAGGGGCGGTTCTATGGCTACACCTTC. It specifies CASSIQGRFYGYTF. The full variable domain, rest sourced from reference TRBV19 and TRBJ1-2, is DGGITQSPKYLFRKEGQNVTLSCEQNLNHDAMYWYRQDPGQGLRLIYYSQIVNDFQKGDIAEGYSVSREKKESFPLTVTSAQKNPTAFYLCASSIQGRFYGYTFGSGTRLTVV.

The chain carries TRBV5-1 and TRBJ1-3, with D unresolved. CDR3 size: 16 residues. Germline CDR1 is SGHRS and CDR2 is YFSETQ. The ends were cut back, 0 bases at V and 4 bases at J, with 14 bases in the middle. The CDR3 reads CASSLGGLSDGNTIYF. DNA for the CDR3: TGCGCCAGCAGCTTGGGTGGGCTCTCTGACGGAAACACCATATATTTT.

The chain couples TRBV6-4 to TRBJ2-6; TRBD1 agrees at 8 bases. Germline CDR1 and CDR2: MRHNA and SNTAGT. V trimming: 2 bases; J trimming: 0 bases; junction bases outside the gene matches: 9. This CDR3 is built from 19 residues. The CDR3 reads CASSDGRTGTSSGANVLTF. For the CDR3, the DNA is TGTGCCAGCAGTGACGGCCGGACAGGGACGAGCTCTGGGGCCAACGTCCTGACTTTC.

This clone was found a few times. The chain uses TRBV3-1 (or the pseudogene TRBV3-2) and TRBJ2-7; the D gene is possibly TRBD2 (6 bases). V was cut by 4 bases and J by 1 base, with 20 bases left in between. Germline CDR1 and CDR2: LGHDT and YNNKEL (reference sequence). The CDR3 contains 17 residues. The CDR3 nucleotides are TGTGCCAGCAGCCTACGGGGGTATACCCTAAGATCCTACGAGCAGTACGTC. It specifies CASSLRGYTLRSYEQYV.

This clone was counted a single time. The CDR3 nucleotides read TGTGCCAGCAGCCTTCCGGGACTAGCGGGTTACAATGAGCAGTTCTTC. This codes for CASSLPGLAGYNEQFF. V gene TRBV3-1 (or the pseudogene TRBV3-2) combines with J gene TRBJ2-1; 12 nucleotides match TRBD2. The germline CDR1 and CDR2 sequences are LGHDT and YNNKEL (reference sequence). CDR3 length: 16 amino acids. J was trimmed by 4 bases and V by 4 bases; bases with no gene match: 5.

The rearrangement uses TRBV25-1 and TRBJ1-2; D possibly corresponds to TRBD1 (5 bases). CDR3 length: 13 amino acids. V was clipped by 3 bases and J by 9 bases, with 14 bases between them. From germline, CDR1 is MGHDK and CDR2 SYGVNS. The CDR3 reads CASSEGQVISYTF. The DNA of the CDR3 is TGTGCCAGCAGTGAGGGGCAGGTGATAAGCTACACCTTC.

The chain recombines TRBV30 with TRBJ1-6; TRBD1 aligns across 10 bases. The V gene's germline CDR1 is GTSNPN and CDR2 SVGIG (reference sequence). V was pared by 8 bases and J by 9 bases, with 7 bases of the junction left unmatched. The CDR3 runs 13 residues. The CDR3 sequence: CALGGQGGSPLHF. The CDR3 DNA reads TGTGCCCTCGGTGGACAGGGGGGTTCACCCCTCCACTTT.